This is a list of T cell receptor beta chains from one sample in a study of cytomegalovirus exposure and HLA in healthy donors. The assay was immunoSEQ multiplex PCR, and TCRdb's table has in-frame clones only and misses some. Seen here are approximately 160,000 clones, more than 65% observed once, and the top ten hold roughly 1.5%. The source material was PBMCs. These receptors were obtained from a male donor in good health and CMV-seronegative. Each CDR3 is given with its conserved first and last residue. The order of the fields is CDR3 protein, CDR3 DNA, clone size, J gene, V gene, D gene. D genes are given only for firm matches. A row's size may be missing; if present it is once, few, many or a size class.

CASSREGAGLGTQYF | TGTGCCAGCAGCCGAGAGGGGGCGGGTCTGGGGACCCAGTACTTC | once | TRBJ2-5 | TRBV6-1 | TRBD1
CATRLLDREPTGNTIYF | TGTGCCACCCGATTGTTAGACAGGGAACCCACTGGAAACACCATATATTTT | . | TRBJ1-3 | TRBV15 | TRBD1
CAWSVPKTGSPLHF | TGTGCCTGGAGTGTACCCAAAACAGGTTCACCCCTCCACTTT | . | TRBJ1-6 | TRBV30 | .
CASSQSTEAFF | TGTGCCAGCAGCCAGTCGACTGAAGCTTTCTTT | . | TRBJ1-1 | TRBV4-2 | .
CASSVVRTSGDSYNEQFF | TGTGCCAGCAGCGTAGTAAGGACTAGCGGGGACTCCTACAATGAGCAGTTCTTC | . | TRBJ2-1 | TRBV9 | TRBD2
CASAGLGGNQPQHF | TGTGCCAGCGCGGGGTTGGGGGGCAATCAGCCCCAGCATTTT | . | TRBJ1-5 | TRBV28 | .
CASSLGRAYYEQYF | TGTGCCAGCAGCTTAGGTCGAGCGTACTACGAGCAGTACTTC | . | TRBJ2-7 | TRBV7-8 | .
CASSESGILNTEAFF | TGTGCCAGCAGTGAATCAGGGATTCTTAACACTGAAGCTTTCTTT | . | TRBJ1-1 | TRBV25-1 | .
CASSELVTLGELFF | TGTGCCAGCAGTGAACTAGTCACACTCGGGGAGCTGTTTTTT | . | TRBJ2-2 | TRBV2 | .
CAGGQGASVETQYF | TGTGCCGGGGGACAGGGGGCTTCGGTTGAGACCCAGTACTTC | . | TRBJ2-5 | TRBV2 | TRBD1
CASSPQNPGPQHF | TGTGCCAGCAGTCCTCAAAACCCGGGACCCCAGCATTTT | . | TRBJ1-5 | TRBV27 | .
CASRSGLYVGELFF | TGTGCCAGCAGGTCCGGACTGTACGTCGGGGAGCTGTTTTTT | . | TRBJ2-2 | TRBV7-3 | .
CAISEVGTQETQYF | TGTGCCATCAGTGAGGTTGGCACCCAAGAGACCCAGTACTTC | once | TRBJ2-5 | TRBV10-3 | .
CSVWSRQGAVDEQFF | TGCAGCGTTTGGTCCCGGCAGGGGGCTGTGGATGAGCAGTTCTTC | . | TRBJ2-1 | TRBV29-1 | TRBD1
CASSPRRTTGTGELFF | TGTGCCAGCTCACCACGACGGACTACTGGCACCGGGGAGCTGTTTTTT | . | TRBJ2-2 | TRBV18 | .
CSSSFGSGAGELFF | TGTTCCAGCAGCTTTGGTTCGGGAGCCGGGGAGCTGTTTTTT | . | TRBJ2-2 | TRBV7-9 | .
CASSLSGRFGEQYF | TGTGCCAGCAGCTTGTCAGGGAGGTTTGGTGAGCAGTACTTC | once | TRBJ2-7 | TRBV5-6 | .
CSSGQGGVEQYF | TGTTCCAGCGGACAGGGGGGTGTCGAGCAGTACTTC | . | TRBJ2-7 | TRBV7-9 | TRBD1
CASSPRDRDSPLHF | TGTGCCAGCTCACCACGGGACAGAGATTCACCCCTCCACTTT | . | TRBJ1-6 | TRBV18 | TRBD1
CASSFRSSYEQYF | TGTGCCAGCAGTTTTAGGAGCTCCTACGAGCAGTACTTC | . | TRBJ2-7 | TRBV28 | .